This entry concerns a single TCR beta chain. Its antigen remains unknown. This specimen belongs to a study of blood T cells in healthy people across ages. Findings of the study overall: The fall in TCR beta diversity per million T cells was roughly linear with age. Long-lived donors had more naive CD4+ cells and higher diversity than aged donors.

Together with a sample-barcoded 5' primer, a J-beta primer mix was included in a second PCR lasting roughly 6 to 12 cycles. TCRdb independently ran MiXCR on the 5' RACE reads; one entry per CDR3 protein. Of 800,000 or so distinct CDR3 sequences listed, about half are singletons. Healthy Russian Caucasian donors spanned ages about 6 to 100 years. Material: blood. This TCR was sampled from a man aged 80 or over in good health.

CDR3 nucleotides: TGTGCCAGCAGGCCCAGGCTAGAAGTACCGGGCAATGAGCAGTTCTTC. Amino acid sequence: CASRPRLEVPGNEQFF. V is TRBV12-3 or TRBV12-4 and J is TRBJ2-1; D remains unclear. The CDR3 runs to 16 residues. Trimming cost V 6 bases and J 6 bases, with 21 bases left between them.